The source of this TCR beta chain is a study of shared clonotypes between healthy human individuals. For the study at large: Each donor's CD8 memory used one plate, CD8 naive two, each CD4 subset three. The study's findings and limits: Despite large depth, rarefaction showed incomplete sorted-subset sequencing.

Details on this clone: Its antigen is not identified.

At the deep level, the assay was run. On sorted subsets, replicate PCRs used 150 to 250 ng DNA, or 31,000 or so T cell genomes. The assay was immunoSEQ multiplex PCR, and TCRdb's table has in-frame clones only and misses some. The sample records some 650,000 clones, 95% to 98% being singletons. This clonotype originated in a woman under 40 in good health. The sequencing sample was made of naive CD4+ T cells sorted from blood. Subset noted: CD45RA+ positively selected.

This CDR3 reads CASSPMAQGRNGYTF. In DNA, the CDR3 is TGTGCCAGCTCACCAATGGCGCAGGGGAGGAATGGCTACACCTTC. J is TRBJ1-2 and V is TRBV18, with D possibly being TRBD1 (6 bases). Germline CDR1 and CDR2: KGHSH and LQKENI. The CDR3 has 15 residues. Deletions cut 2 bases from V and 6 bases from J, with 16 bases between.